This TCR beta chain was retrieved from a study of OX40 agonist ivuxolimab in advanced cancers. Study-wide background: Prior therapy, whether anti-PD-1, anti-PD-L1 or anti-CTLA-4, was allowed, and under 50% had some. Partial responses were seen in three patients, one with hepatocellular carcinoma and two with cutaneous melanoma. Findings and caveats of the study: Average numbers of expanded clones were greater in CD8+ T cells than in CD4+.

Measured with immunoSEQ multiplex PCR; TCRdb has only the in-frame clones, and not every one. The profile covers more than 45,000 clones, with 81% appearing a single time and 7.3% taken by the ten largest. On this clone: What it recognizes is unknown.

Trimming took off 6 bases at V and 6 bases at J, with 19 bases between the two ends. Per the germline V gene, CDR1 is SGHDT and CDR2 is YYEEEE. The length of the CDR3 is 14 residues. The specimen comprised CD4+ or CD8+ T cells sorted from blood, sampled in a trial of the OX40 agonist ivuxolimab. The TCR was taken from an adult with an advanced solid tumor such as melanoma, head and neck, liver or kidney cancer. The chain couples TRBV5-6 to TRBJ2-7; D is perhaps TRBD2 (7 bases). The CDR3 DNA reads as TGTGCCAGCACCTCGTCGGGGGGCCCCGGCGAGCAGTACTTC. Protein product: CASTSSGGPGEQYF.